This record covers a single TCR beta chain. Deletions cut 0 bases from V and 6 bases from J, with 8 bases between. The germline V gene encodes CDR1 ENHRY and CDR2 SYGVKD. The CDR3 runs to 14 residues. The data derive from a study of T-cell memory formation after mild COVID-19. 5'RACE primed from the constant segment yielded TCR alpha and TCR beta cDNA libraries bearing sample barcodes and UMIs. One entry per CDR3 protein, called by TCRdb with MiXCR from the 5' RACE reads. The sample includes roughly 200,000 distinct CDR3 sequences, about a fifth of them seen just once. V gene TRBV10-3 combines with J gene TRBJ2-2; D ambiguous. The sample taken for sequencing was PBMCs or a T cell subset sorted from them (not recorded which). The sequence derives from an adult woman who had mild COVID-19 (a few samples of this study predate the infection). Cell type and time point are not known. The CDR3 DNA reads TGTGCCATCAGTGAGTCGGACCGTCCCGGGGAGCTGTTTTTT. It encodes CAISESDRPGELFF.